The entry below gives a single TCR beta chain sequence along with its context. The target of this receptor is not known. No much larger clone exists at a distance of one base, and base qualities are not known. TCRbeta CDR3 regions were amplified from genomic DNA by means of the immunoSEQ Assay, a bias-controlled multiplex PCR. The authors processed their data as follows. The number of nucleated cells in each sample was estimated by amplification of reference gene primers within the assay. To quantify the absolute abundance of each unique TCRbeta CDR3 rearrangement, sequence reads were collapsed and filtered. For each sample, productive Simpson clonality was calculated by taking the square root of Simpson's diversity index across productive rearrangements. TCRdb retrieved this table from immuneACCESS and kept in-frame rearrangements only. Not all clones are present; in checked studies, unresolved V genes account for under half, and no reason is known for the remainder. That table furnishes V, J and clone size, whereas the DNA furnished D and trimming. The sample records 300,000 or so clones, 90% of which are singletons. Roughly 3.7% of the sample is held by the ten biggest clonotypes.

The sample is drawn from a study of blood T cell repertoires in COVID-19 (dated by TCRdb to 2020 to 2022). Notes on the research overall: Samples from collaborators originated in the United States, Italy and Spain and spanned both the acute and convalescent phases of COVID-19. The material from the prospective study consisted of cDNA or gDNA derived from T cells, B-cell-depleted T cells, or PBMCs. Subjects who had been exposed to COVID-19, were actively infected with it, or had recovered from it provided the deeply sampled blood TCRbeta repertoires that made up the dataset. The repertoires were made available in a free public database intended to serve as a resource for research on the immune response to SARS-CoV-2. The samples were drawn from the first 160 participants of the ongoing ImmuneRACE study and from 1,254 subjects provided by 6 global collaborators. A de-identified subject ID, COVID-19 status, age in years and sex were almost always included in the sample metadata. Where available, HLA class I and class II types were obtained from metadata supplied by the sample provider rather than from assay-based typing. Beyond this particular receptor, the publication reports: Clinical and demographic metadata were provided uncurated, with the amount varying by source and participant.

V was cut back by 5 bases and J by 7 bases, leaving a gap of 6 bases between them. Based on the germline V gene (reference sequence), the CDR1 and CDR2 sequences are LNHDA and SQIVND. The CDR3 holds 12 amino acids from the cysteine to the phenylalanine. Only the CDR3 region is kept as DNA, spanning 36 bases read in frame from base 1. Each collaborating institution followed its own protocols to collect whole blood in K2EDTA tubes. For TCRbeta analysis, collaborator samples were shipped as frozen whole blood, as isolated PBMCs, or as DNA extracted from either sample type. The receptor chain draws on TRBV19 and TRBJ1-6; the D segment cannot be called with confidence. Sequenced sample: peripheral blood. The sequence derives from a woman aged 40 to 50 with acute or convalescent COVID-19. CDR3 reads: CASSRENSPLHF. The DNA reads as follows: TGTGCCAGTAGTCGGGAGAATTCACCCCTCCACTTT.